This T cell receptor beta chain was observed in a study of shared clonotypes between healthy human individuals. Study-wide results and limits: In contrast to clonotypes shared by all four donors, non-shared clonotypes had lower generation probabilities.

The naive CD8 population came from CD45RO-negative cells selected for CCR7, without terminally differentiated effector memory CD45RA+ cells. To note about this clone: As yet, its antigen is unknown.

Sequencing used immunoSEQ multiplex PCR; TCRdb keeps in-frame clones, though not all of them. The sample has about 580,000 clones, roughly 98% seen once; the top ten hold 0.3%. The V end was cut by 1 base, the J end by 1 base, with 7 bases between. Germline V lookup: CDR1 LNHDA, CDR2 SQIVND (reference sequence). CDR3 length: 14 residues. This chain joins TRBV19 and TRBJ1-2; D not certain. The sequence was collected from a man aged 25 to 40 in good health. Sequences were obtained from naive CD8+ T cells sorted from blood. The chain's CDR3 is CASSIGTNNYGYTF. DNA of the CDR3: TGTGCCAGTAGTATAGGCACGAATAACTATGGCTACACCTTC. The full variable domain, rest sourced from reference TRBV19 and TRBJ1-2, is DGGITQSPKYLFRKEGQNVTLSCEQNLNHDAMYWYRQDPGQGLRLIYYSQIVNDFQKGDIAEGYSVSREKKESFPLTVTSAQKNPTAFYLCASSIGTNNYGYTFGSGTRLTVV.